This T cell receptor beta chain came from a study of T cell responses to AZD1222 COVID-19 vaccine. As for the study in general: The study pooled second doses at about 4 or about 12 weeks.

CDR3 length: 14 amino acids. V dropped 4 bases and J dropped 9; count of bases not matched to a gene: 10. The V gene's germline CDR1 is SGDLS and CDR2 YYNGEE. TCRdb's copy holds only in-frame clones and misses some; the assay was immunoSEQ multiplex PCR. The profile shows roughly 93,000 clones, 65% to 90% of them singletons. V is TRBV9 and J is TRBJ2-1; 7 nucleotides line up with TRBD1. Sample: peripheral blood, taken on day 0 of AZD1222 vaccination. This sequence was found in an adult in good health. The CDR3 coding sequence is TGTGCCAGCAGCCCAAGACAGGGCTCAAGTGAGCAGTTCTTC. Translation: CASSPRQGSSEQFF.